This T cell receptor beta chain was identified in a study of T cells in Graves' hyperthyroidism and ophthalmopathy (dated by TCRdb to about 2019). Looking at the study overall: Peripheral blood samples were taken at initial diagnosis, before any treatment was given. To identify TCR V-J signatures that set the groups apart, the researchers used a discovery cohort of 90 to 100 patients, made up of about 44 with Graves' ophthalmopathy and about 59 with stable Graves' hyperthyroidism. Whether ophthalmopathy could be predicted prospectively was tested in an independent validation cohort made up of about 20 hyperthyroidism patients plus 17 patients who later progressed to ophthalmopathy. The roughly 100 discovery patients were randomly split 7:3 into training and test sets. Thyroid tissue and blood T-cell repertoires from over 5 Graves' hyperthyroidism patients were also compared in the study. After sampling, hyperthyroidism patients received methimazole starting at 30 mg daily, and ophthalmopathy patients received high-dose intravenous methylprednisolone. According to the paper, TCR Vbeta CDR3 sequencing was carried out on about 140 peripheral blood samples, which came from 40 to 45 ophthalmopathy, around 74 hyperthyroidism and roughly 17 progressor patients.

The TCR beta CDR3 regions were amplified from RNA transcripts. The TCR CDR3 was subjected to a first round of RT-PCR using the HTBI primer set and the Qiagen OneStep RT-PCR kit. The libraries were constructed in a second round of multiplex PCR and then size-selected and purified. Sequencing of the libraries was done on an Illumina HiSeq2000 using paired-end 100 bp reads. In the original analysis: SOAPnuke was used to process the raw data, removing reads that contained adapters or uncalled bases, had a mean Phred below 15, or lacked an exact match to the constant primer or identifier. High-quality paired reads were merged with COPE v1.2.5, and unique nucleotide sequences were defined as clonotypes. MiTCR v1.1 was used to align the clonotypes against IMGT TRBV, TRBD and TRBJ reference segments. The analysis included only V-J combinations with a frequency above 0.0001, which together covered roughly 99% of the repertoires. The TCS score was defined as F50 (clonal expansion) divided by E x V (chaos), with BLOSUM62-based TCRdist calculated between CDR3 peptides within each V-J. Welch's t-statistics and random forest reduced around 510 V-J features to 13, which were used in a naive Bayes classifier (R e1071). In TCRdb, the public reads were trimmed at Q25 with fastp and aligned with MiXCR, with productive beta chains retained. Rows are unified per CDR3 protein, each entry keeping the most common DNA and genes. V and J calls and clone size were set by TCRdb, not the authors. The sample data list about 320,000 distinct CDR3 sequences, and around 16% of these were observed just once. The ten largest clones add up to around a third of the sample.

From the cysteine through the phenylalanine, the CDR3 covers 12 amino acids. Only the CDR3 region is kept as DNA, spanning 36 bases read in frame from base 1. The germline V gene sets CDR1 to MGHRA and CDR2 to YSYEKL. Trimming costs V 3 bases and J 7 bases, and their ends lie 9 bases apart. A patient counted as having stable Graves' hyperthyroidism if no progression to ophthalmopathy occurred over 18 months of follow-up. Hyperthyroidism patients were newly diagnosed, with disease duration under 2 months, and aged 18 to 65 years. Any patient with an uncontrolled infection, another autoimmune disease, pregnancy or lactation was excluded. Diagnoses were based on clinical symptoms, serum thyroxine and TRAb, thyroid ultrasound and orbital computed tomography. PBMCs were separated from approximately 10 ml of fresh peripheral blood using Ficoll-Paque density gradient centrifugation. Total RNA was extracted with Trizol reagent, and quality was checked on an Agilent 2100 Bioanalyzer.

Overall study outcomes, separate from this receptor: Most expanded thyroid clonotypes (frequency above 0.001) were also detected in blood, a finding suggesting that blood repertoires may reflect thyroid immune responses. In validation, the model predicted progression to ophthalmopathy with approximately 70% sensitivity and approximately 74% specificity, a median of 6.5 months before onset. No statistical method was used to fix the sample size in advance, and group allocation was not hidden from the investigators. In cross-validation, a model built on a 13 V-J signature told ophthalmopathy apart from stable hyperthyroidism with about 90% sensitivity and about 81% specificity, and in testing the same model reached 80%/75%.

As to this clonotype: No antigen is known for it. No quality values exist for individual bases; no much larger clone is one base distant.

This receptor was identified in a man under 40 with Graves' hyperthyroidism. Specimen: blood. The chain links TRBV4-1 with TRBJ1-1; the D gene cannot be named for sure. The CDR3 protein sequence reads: CASSQGSLEAFF. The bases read TGCGCCAGCAGCCAGGGCTCCCTTGAAGCTTTCTTT.